This T cell receptor beta chain originates from a study of shared T cell receptors in the human thymus. Sequencing used immunoSEQ multiplex PCR; TCRdb keeps in-frame clones, though not all of them. The sample holds some 700,000 clones, roughly 85% seen once. Germline CDR1 reads LNHDA; CDR2 reads SQIVND (reference sequence). Trimming at V came to 6 bases and at J to 7 bases, leaving 7 bases not matched to a gene. The CDR3 extends over 13 amino acids. This sample was shared with a second study, whose subject was human thymus T cells. That work contributes: Obtained as resections during corrective heart surgery, the thymus tissue was then studied.

The TCR was taken from a girl less than two years old with a congenital heart defect. Specimen: thymocytes. This sequence joins TRBV19 and TRBJ1-2; 8 bases match TRBD1. The CDR3 DNA is TGTGCCAGTAGGGCCCAGGGGGCGAGTGGCTACACCTTC. It specifies CASRAQGASGYTF.